These 17 T cell receptor beta chains share one sample of origin, sequenced in a study of cytomegalovirus exposure and HLA in healthy donors. The protocol was immunoSEQ multiplex PCR, while the TCRdb copy is restricted to in-frame clones and leaves out a portion. The table records more than 300,000 clones, roughly 88% of them present only once. Sequences were obtained from PBMCs. These receptors came from a woman aged 18-30 years in good health and CMV-seronegative.

J is TRBJ2-1 and V is TRBV30, with 13 bases identical to TRBD2. The J segment lost 10 bases and the V segment lost 3 bases, leaving 0 bases of the junction unmatched. The germline gives CDR1 GTSNPN, CDR2 SVGIG (reference sequence). The length of the CDR3 is 12 residues. The CDR3 loop is CAWRLAGGEQFF. CDR3 coding DNA: TGTGCCTGGAGACTAGCGGGAGGGGAGCAGTTCTTC. Filled out from reference TRBV30 and TRBJ2-1, the complete variable domain reads SQTIHQWPATLVQPVGSPLSLECTVEGTSNPNLYWYRQAAGRGLQLLFYSVGIGQISSEVPQNLSASRPQDRQFILSSKKLLLSDSGFYLCAWRLAGGEQFFGPGTRLTVL.

V is TRBV19 and J is TRBJ1-5; the D gene is possibly TRBD1 (5 bases). The CDR3 has 15 residues. The germline V and J ends were trimmed by 6 bases and 11 bases, with 23 bases remaining between them. Germline V gene sequence: CDR1 LNHDA, CDR2 SQIVND (reference sequence). CDR3 in DNA: TGTGCCAGTAGCCCCGGAGGTACGTGGGGGGATACCCAGCATTTT. It is translated as CASSPGGTWGDTQHF. The full variable domain, with the rest looked up from reference TRBV19 and TRBJ1-5, is DGGITQSPKYLFRKEGQNVTLSCEQNLNHDAMYWYRQDPGQGLRLIYYSQIVNDFQKGDIAEGYSVSREKKESFPLTVTSAQKNPTAFYLCASSPGGTWGDTQHFGDGTRLSIL.

The rearrangement links TRBV5-6 to TRBJ2-3; D is possibly TRBD2 (5 bases). Germline loops: CDR1 SGHDT, CDR2 YYEEEE. This CDR3 region has 16 residues. V lost 7 bases and J 4 bases, leaving 22 bases between the germline ends. The CDR3 DNA is TGTGCCAGCGGTTCATACGGAGTCAGGAGGCCAGATACGCAGTATTTT. The encoded protein is CASGSYGVRRPDTQYF.

The chain recombines TRBV27 with TRBJ2-3, with a tentative D call TRBD2 (7 bases). The CDR3 runs to 16 residues. Trimming removed 1 base from V and 1 base from J, with 12 bases in between. Germline V gene data show CDR1 as MNHEY and CDR2 as SMNVEV (reference sequence). The CDR3, as DNA: TGTGCCAGCAGTTTATTAGGGGGGGGCGGCACAGATACGCAGTATTTT. It codes for CASSLLGGGGTDTQYF.

This chain uses TRBV6-5 with TRBJ2-3; 8 bases are a match to TRBD2. The V gene end was trimmed by 5 bases and the J gene end by 8 bases; junction bases not matched to a gene: 12. Germline V gene lookup returns CDR1 MNHEY and CDR2 SVGAGI. This CDR3 spans 15 amino acids. Here the CDR3 reads CASSTSGLTWGTQYF. DNA for the CDR3: TGTGCCAGCAGTACTAGCGGCCTCACGTGGGGTACGCAGTATTTT.

The chain combines TRBV11-2 with TRBJ2-1, with D unresolved. Per germline, CDR1 SGHAT and CDR2 FQNNGV. Trimming pared 3 bases from V and 5 bases from J, leaving 8 bases between. The CDR3 runs 13 residues. The CDR3 nucleotides read TGTGCCAGCAGCTTGGTCGACAACAATGAGCAGTTCTTC. Its protein is CASSLVDNNEQFF.

The chain employs TRBV27 and TRBJ1-2; 8 bases align to TRBD1. The length of the CDR3 is 16 residues. Germline V gene sequence: CDR1 MNHEY, CDR2 SMNVEV (reference sequence). Unmatched junction bases numbered 15, after V lost 8 bases and J lost 4 bases. CDR3 amino acids: CASSGTGIRGSYGYTF. Written as DNA, the CDR3 is TGTGCCAGCTCCGGGACAGGAATCCGGGGCTCCTATGGCTACACCTTC.

V is TRBV10-3 and J is TRBJ2-1; D gene ambiguous. Trimming stripped 0 bases from V and 0 bases from J, with 6 bases between. Germline loops: CDR1 ENHRY, CDR2 SYGVKD. The CDR3 loop spans 15 amino acids. The CDR3 bases are TGTGCCATCAGTGAGTCGGGCAGCTCCTACAATGAGCAGTTCTTC. Its translation: CAISESGSSYNEQFF.

This chain links TRBV6-1 with TRBJ2-1, with 7 bases matching TRBD1. The V segment lost 3 bases and the J segment 5 bases; nucleotides outside the gene matches: 7. In germline, CDR1 is MNHNS, CDR2 SASEGT. This CDR3 is 15 amino acids long. The CDR3 coding sequence is TGTGCCAGCAGTGATGACAGGGAATATAACAATGAGCAGTTCTTC. Its protein product is CASSDDREYNNEQFF.

The gene calls are TRBV6-5 and TRBJ2-2; D uncertain. CDR1 is MNHEY and CDR2 is SVGAGI in the germline V gene. The CDR3 has 13 residues. The V end was cut by 5 bases, the J end by 4 bases, with 8 bases between. Written as DNA, the CDR3 is TGTGCCAGCAGTCGTCTCCGCACCGGGGAGCTGTTTTTT. Protein product: CASSRLRTGELFF.

V and J are TRBV5-6 and TRBJ1-1; D gene ambiguous. The CDR3 runs 14 residues. V was clipped by 4 bases and J by 5 bases, with 15 bases between them. The germline V gene has CDR1 SGHDT and CDR2 YYEEEE. The CDR3 DNA sequence: TGTGCCAGCAGCAGAGAGGCGGGAGGGACTGAAGCTTTCTTT. Its protein product is CASSREAGGTEAFF. The variable domain in full, with the rest retrieved from reference TRBV5-6 and TRBJ1-1, is DAGVTQSPTHLIKTRGQQVTLRCSPKSGHDTVSWYQQALGQGPQFIFQYYEEEERQRGNFPDRFSGHQFPNYSSELNVNALLLGDSALYLCASSREAGGTEAFFGQGTRLTVV.

This sequence joins TRBV25-1 and TRBJ1-1; no clear D gene. Germline assignment: CDR1 MGHDK and CDR2 SYGVNS. The CDR3 has 12 residues. The ends were cut back, 8 bases at V and 0 bases at J, with 7 bases in the middle. The chain's CDR3 is CASQFMNTEAFF. The CDR3, as DNA: TGTGCCAGCCAATTCATGAACACTGAAGCTTTCTTT.

V usage is TRBV29-1 and J usage is TRBJ2-3, with 9 bases that match TRBD1. V lost 2 bases and J lost 3; bases outside the gene matches: 6. The CDR3 sequence is 15 residues long. Per the germline V gene, CDR1 is SQVTM and CDR2 is ANQGSEA. The CDR3 spells CSVEFPGTGTDTQYF. Written as DNA, the CDR3 is TGCAGCGTTGAATTCCCCGGGACAGGGACAGATACGCAGTATTTT.

The V call is TRBV5-6, the J call TRBJ1-4; 7 positions match TRBD1. V shed 4 bases and J 8 bases; nucleotides not matched to a gene: 8. The CDR3 runs to 14 residues. Germline V lookup: CDR1 SGHDT, CDR2 YYEEEE. The CDR3 region has the DNA TGTGCCAGCAGCGCGAAGGGGGCAGGAGAAAAACTGTTTTTT. This encodes CASSAKGAGEKLFF.

To note about this clone: Other DNA sequences from this sample encode an identical CDR3 as well. V usage is TRBV30 and J usage is TRBJ1-5; D is perhaps TRBD1 (5 bases). Trimming pared 2 bases from V and 1 base from J, leaving 6 bases between. Germline V gene data show CDR1 as GTSNPN and CDR2 as SVGIG (reference sequence). The CDR3 sequence is 13 residues long. The CDR3 sequence: CAWSRGSNQPQHF. CDR3 sequence (DNA): TGTGCCTGGAGTCGGGGGAGCAATCAGCCCCAGCATTTT.

The chain recombines TRBV5-1 with TRBJ2-7; D remains unclear. This CDR3 contains 13 residues. The V gene's germline CDR1 is SGHRS and CDR2 YFSETQ. The germline V and J ends were trimmed by 2 bases and 6 bases, with 12 bases remaining between them. The DNA of the CDR3 is TGCGCCAGCAGCTTCAGGTACTCCGGCGAGCAGTACTTC. It codes for CASSFRYSGEQYF.

This clone was picked up one time. V gene TRBV27 combines with J gene TRBJ1-2, with no clear D. This CDR3 has 13 residues. V gave up 10 bases and J gave up 1 base, with 13 bases separating them. CDR1 is MNHEY and CDR2 is SMNVEV in the germline V gene (reference sequence). CDR3 sequence (DNA): TGTGCCACCAAAGATCTAATTAACTATGGCTACACCTTC. It specifies CATKDLINYGYTF.